The 2 T cell receptor beta chains listed next were all sequenced from one sample in a study of T cell repertoires in cytomegalovirus infection (dated by TCRdb to the late 2010s). The meaning of the sample's treatment or condition label: in vitro stimulation with specific CMV peptide epitopes to enrich CMV-specific T cells. Sequencing used an Illumina HiSeq 1500. The public reads were reanalyzed by TCRdb: fastp trimming at Q25, MiXCR alignment, in-frame beta chains only. All rows with the same CDR3 protein become a single entry with the most common DNA and genes. This sample comprises 300,000 to 400,000 distinct CDR3 sequences, more than 20% of them detected only once. More than 10% of the sample is held by the ten biggest clonotypes. These receptors have no known antigen. The specimen was cultured PBMCs, collected from culture after CMV antigen stimulation. The receptors stem from a human donor in good health (CMV status not recorded). Some clones in this sample may be carry-over from other donors' samples.

This clonotype was recorded at least ten times. One junction end does not reproduce the germline sequence, and a read error may be involved. This rearrangement joins TRBV6-2 or TRBV6-3 to TRBJ2-7; possible D gene TRBD2, 6 bases. CDR3 size: 15 residues. Germline assignment: CDR1 MNHEY and CDR2 SVGEGT. The DNA for the CDR3 is TGTGCCAGCAGTCACTCCGGGACTTCACCCTACGAGCAGTACTTC. This gives the protein CASSHSGTSPYEQYF.

This clonotype has at least ten counts. The chain links TRBV12-3 or TRBV12-4 to TRBJ2-5; tentative D call: TRBD2 (5 bases). The CDR3 consists of 14 residues. Trimming took off 4 bases at V and 3 bases at J, with 12 bases between the two ends. CDR3 loop: CASSSTGVKETQYF. The DNA for the CDR3 is TGTGCCAGCAGTTCCACCGGGGTTAAAGAGACCCAGTACTTC.